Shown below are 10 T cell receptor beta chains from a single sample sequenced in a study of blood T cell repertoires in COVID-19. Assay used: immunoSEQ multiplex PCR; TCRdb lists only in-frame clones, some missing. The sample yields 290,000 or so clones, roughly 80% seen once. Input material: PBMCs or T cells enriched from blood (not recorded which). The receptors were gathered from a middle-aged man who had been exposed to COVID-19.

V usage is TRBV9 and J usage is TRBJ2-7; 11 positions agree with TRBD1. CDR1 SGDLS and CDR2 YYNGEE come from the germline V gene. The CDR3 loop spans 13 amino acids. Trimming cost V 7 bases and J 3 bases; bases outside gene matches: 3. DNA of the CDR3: TGTGCCAGCGGCGGGACAGGGGGCTACGAGCAGTACTTC. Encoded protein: CASGGTGGYEQYF.

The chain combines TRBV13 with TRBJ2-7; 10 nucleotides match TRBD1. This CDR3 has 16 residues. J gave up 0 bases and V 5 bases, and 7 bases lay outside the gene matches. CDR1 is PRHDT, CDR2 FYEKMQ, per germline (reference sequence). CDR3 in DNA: TGTGCCAGCAGCCCTAACGGGGACAGGGGCTCCTACGAGCAGTACTTC. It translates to CASSPNGDRGSYEQYF.

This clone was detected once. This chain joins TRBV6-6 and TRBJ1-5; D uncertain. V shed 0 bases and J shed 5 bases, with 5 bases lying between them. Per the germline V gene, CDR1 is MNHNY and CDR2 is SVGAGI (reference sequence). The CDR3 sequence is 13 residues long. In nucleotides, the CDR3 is TGTGCCAGCAGTTACTCATCCGATCAGCCCCAGCATTTT. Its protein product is CASSYSSDQPQHF.

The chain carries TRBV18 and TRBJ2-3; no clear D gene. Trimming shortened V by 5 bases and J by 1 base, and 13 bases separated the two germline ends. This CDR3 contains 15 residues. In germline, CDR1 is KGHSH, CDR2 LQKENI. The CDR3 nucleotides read TGTGCCAGCTCAATGCGAGATGGTGGCACAGATACGCAGTATTTT. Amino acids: CASSMRDGGTDTQYF.

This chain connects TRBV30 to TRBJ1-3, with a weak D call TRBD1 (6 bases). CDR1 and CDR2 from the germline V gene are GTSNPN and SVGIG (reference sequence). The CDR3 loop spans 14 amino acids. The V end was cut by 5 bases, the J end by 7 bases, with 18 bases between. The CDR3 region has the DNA TGTGCCTGGCAAACAGGGAATGGATTGAACACCATATATTTT. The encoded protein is CAWQTGNGLNTIYF.

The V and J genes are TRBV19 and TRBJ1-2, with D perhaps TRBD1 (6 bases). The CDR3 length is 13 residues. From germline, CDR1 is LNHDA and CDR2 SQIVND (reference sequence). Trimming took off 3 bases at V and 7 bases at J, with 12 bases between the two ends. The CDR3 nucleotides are TGTGCCAGTAGTATTCTGGGGGCGGGTGGCTACACCTTC. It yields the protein CASSILGAGGYTF.

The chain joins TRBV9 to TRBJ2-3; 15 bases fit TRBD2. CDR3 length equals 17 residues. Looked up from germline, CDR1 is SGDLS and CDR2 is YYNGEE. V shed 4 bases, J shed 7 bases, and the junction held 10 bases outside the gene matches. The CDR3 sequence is CASSPLGLAGGLNTQYF. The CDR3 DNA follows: TGTGCCAGCAGCCCCCTGGGACTAGCGGGAGGTTTAAATACGCAGTATTTT. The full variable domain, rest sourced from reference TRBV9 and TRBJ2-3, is DSGVTQTPKHLITATGQRVTLRCSPRSGDLSVYWYQQSLDQGLQFLIQYYNGEERAKGNILERFSAQQFPDLHSELNLSSLELGDSALYFCASSPLGLAGGLNTQYFGPGTRLTVL.

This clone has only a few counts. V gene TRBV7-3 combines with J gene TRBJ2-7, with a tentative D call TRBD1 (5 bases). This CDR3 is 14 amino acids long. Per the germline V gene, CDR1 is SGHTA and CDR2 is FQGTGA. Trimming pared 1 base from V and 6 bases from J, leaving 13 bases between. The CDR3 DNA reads TGTGCCAGCAGCTTAAATACAGGAGCAAGCGAGCAGTACTTC. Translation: CASSLNTGASEQYF.

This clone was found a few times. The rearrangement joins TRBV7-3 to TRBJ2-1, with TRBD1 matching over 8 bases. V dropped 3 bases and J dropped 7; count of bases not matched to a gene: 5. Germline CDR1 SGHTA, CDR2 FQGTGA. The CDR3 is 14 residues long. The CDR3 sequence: CASSFQGAENEQFF. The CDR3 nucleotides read TGTGCCAGCAGCTTTCAGGGGGCGGAAAATGAGCAGTTCTTC.

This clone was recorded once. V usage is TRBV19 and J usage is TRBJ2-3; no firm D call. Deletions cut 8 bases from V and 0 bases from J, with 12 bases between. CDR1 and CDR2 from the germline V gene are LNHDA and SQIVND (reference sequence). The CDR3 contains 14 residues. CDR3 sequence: CASSSSPSTDTQYF. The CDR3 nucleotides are TGTGCCAGTTCGAGCTCACCTAGCACAGATACGCAGTATTTT. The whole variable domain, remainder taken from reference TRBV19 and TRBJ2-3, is DGGITQSPKYLFRKEGQNVTLSCEQNLNHDAMYWYRQDPGQGLRLIYYSQIVNDFQKGDIAEGYSVSREKKESFPLTVTSAQKNPTAFYLCASSSSPSTDTQYFGPGTRLTVL.